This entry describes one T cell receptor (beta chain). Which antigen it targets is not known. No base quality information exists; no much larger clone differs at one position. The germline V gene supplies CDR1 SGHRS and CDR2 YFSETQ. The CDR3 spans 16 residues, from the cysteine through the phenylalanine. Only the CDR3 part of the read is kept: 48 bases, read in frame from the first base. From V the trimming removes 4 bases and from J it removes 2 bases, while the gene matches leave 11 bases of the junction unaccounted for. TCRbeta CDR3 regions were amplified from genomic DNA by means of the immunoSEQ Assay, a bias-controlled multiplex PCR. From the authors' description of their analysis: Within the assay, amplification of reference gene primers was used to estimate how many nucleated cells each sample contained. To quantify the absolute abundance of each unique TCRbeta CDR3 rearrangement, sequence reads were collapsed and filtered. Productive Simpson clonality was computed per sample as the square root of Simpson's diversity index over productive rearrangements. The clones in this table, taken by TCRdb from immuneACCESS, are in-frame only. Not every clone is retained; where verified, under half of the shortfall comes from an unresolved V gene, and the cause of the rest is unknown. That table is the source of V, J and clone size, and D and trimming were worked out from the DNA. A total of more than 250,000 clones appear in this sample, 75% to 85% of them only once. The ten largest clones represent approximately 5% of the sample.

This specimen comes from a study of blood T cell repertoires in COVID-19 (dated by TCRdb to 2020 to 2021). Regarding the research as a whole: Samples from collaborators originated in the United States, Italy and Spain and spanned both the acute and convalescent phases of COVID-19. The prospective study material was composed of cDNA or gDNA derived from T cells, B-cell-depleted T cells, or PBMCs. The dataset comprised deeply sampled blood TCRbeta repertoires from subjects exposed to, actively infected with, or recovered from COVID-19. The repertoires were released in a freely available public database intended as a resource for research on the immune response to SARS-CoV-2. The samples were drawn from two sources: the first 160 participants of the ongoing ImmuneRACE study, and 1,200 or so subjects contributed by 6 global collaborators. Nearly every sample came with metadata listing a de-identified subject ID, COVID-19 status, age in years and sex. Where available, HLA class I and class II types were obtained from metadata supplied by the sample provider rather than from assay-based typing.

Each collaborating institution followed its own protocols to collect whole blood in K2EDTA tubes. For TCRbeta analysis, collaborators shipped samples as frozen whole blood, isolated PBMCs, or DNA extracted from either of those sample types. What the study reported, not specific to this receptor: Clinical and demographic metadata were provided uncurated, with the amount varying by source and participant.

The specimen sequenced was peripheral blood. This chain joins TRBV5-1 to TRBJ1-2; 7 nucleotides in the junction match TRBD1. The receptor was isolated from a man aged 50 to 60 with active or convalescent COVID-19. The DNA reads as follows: TGCGCCAGCAGCGAGACAGGGACGAGATTAAACTATGGCTACACCTTC. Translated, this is CASSETGTRLNYGYTF.